This T cell receptor (beta chain) came from a study of Ad26.COV2.S vaccination and SARS-CoV-2 variants. About the study: Into the muscle, Ad26.COV2.S was dosed once or twice, 56 days apart.

Treatment indicated: approximately 18 received Ad26.COV2.S at low or high dose, single or two shots; 5 received placebo; per-sample allocation not given. Collection of the samples took place on day 63 after the first injection of vaccine or placebo. This adult donor, from Boston, was 18-55 years old. Only in-frame clones appear in the TCRdb table, and some are missing; sequencing was by immunoSEQ multiplex PCR. The sample yields around 450,000 clones, approximately 89% seen once. Germline loops: CDR1 MDHEN, CDR2 SYDVKM. With 3 bases clipped from V and 7 bases from J, the junction kept 5 bases outside the gene matches. This CDR3 contains 15 residues.

The material sequenced was peripheral blood, taken in a trial of Ad26.COV2.S vaccine versus placebo. The source is a person between 18 and 65 years old who received the Ad26.COV2.S COVID-19 vaccine or a placebo. The chain recombines TRBV28 with TRBJ2-1; 11 positions agree with TRBD2. This chain's CDR3 is CASSFLTSGKNEQFF. The CDR3, as DNA: TGTGCCAGCAGTTTTTTGACTAGCGGGAAAAATGAGCAGTTCTTC.